This T cell receptor (beta chain) originates from a study of T-cell reconstitution after alpha-beta-depleted transplantation in children. The table lists this clonotype with a few counts. TCRbeta library construction was performed incorporating unique molecular identifiers. In TCRdb, the PCR reads were re-called with MiXCR into one record per CDR3 protein. Among over 550,000 distinct CDR3 sequences listed, roughly a tenth were seen once. Per germline, CDR1 SGHVS and CDR2 FQNEAQ. With 3 bases removed from V and 2 bases from J, the gap between germline ends came to 10 bases. This CDR3 has 14 residues. Sequences were derived from PBMCs from the stem cell graft donor, sampled from the stem cell graft. This TCR derives from a human donor who donated a stem cell graft to a child with acute myeloid leukemia. This chain uses TRBV7-8 with TRBJ1-1; D is unresolved. Written as DNA, the CDR3 is TGTGCCAGCAGCTTGAGTCTGACAAACACTGAAGCTTTCTTT. The encoded protein is CASSLSLTNTEAFF.